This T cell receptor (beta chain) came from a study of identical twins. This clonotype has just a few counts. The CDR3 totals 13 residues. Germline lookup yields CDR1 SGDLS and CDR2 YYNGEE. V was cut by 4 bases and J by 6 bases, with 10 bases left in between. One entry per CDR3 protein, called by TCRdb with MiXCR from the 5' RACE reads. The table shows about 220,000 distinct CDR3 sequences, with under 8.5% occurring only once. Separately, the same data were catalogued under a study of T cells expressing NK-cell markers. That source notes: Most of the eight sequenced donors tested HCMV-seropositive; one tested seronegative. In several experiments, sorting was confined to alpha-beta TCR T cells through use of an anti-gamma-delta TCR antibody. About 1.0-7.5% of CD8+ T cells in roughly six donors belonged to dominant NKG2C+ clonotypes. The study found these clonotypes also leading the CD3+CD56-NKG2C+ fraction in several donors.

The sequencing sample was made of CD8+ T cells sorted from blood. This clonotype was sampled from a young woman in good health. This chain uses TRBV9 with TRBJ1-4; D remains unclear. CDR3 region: CASSPPGDEKLFF. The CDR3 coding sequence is TGTGCCAGCAGCCCCCCCGGGGATGAAAAACTGTTTTTT.